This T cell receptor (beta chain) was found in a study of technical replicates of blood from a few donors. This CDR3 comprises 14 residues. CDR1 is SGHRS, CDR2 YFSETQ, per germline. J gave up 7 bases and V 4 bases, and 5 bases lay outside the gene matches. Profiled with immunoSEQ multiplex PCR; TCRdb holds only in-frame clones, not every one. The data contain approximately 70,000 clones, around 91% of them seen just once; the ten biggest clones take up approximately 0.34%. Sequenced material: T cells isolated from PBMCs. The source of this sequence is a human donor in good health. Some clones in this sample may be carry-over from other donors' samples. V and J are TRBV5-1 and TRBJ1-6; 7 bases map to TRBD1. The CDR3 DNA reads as TGCGCCAGCAGCGTGGGACAGCTGAATTCACCCCTCCACTTT. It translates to CASSVGQLNSPLHF.